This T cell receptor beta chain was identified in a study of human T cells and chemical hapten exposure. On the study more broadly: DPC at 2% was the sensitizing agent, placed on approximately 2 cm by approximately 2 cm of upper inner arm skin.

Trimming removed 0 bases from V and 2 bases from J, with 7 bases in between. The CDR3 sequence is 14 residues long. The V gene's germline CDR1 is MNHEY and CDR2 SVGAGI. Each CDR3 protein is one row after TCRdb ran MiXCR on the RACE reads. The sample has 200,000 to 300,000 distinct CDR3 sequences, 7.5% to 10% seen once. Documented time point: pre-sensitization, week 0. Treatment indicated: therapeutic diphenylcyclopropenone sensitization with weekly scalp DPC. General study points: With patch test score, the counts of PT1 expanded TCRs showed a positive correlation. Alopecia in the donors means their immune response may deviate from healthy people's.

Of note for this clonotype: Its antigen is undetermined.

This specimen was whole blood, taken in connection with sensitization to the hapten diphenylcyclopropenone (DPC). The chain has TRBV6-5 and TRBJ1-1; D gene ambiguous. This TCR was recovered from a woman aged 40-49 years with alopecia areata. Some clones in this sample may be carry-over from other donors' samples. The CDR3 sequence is CASSYSNTNTEAFF. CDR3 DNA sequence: TGTGCCAGCAGTTACTCGAATACCAACACTGAAGCTTTCTTT.